These 22 T cell receptor beta chains share one sample of origin, sequenced in a study of control samples from healthy donors and cancer patients (TCRdb year 2020). The library came from the immunoSEQ multiplex PCR assay. This is the immuneACCESS table as TCRdb keeps it, with only in-frame sequences that have V and J called. A part of the clones is gone; compared with another copy, unresolved V genes explain less than half, and the rest is unexplained. For this sample the table gives some 22,000 clones, of which roughly 84% were detected only once. The leading ten clones occupy 20% to 25% of the sample. Sequenced sample: PBMCs. The receptors were sampled from a man aged 55 to 70 with colorectal cancer.

This chain links TRBV10-3 with TRBJ2-5; a possible D gene is TRBD2 (7 bases). The CDR3 consists of 16 residues. The V end lost 6 bases, the J end lost 3 bases, and 20 bases lay between the germline ends. CDR1 is ENHRY and CDR2 is SYGVKD in the germline V gene. CDR3 nucleotide sequence: TGTGCCATCAGCAAAGGGGGGGACGGGGTCGAAGAGACCCAGTACTTC. Translated, it gives CAISKGGDGVEETQYF.

This clone turned up a few times. The V and J genes are TRBV6-1 and TRBJ1-2; no clear D. Germline CDR1 is MNHNS and CDR2 is SASEGT. V dropped 0 bases and J dropped 5 bases, with 10 bases sitting between them. The CDR3 contains 14 residues. The CDR3 sequence is CASSEALNLYGYTF. DNA of the CDR3: TGTGCCAGCAGTGAAGCGCTTAACCTATATGGCTACACCTTC.

This clone was picked up a small number of times. The chain joins TRBV10-1 to TRBJ2-3; TRBD1 or TRBD2 may be the D gene (6 bases each). The CDR3 covers 13 residues. V shed 6 bases and J shed 10 bases, with 17 bases lying between them. Germline values: CDR1 WNHNN, CDR2 SYGVQD (reference sequence). CDR3 loop: CASRSLGRGAQYF. The CDR3 nucleotides read TGCGCCAGCAGATCGTTAGGAAGGGGGGCGCAGTATTTT.

This clone occurred a few times. The V gene is TRBV6-4, the J gene TRBJ2-7, with 9 bases lining up with TRBD1. The CDR3 loop spans 16 amino acids. Germline CDR1 is MRHNA and CDR2 is SNTAGT. Germline trimming cut 0 bases from V and 2 bases from J; bases unmatched to any gene: 5. For the CDR3, the DNA is TGTGCCAGCAGTGACTCGCGACAGGGGGAAACCTACGAGCAGTACTTC. It is translated as CASSDSRQGETYEQYF.

The genes are TRBV2 and TRBJ2-1, with D perhaps matching TRBD1 (7 bases). V shed 4 bases and J shed 6 bases, with 19 bases lying between them. Germline assignment: CDR1 SNHLY and CDR2 FYNNEI. This CDR3 has 16 amino acids. The CDR3 reads CASSVTRGEPPNEQFF. Written as DNA, the CDR3 is TGTGCCAGCAGTGTTACCAGGGGGGAACCCCCCAATGAGCAGTTCTTC. Based on the CDR3 plus reference TRBV2 and TRBJ2-1, the full variable domain is EPEVTQTPSHQVTQMGQEVILRCVPISNHLYFYWYRQILGQKVEFLVSFYNNEISEKSEIFDDQFSVERPDGSNFTLKIRSTKLEDSAMYFCASSVTRGEPPNEQFFGPGTRLTVL.

The V gene is TRBV5-6, the J gene TRBJ1-2; 9 bases agree with TRBD1. V lost 2 bases and J lost 11; bases outside the gene matches: 7. In germline, CDR1 is SGHDT, CDR2 YYEEEE. The CDR3 has 13 amino acids. CDR3 sequence: CASSFEDRGSYTF. DNA for the CDR3: TGTGCCAGCAGCTTCGAGGACAGGGGCTCTTACACCTTC.

V usage is TRBV9 and J usage is TRBJ2-3; no firm D call. The CDR3 has 11 residues. V gave up 0 bases and J gave up 5 bases, with 1 base separating them. Germline V gene data show CDR1 as SGDLS and CDR2 as YYNGEE. CDR3 protein: CASSVGDTQYF. DNA for the CDR3: TGTGCCAGCAGCGTAGGAGATACGCAGTATTTT.

This chain connects TRBV11-2 to TRBJ1-2; 11 nucleotides align to TRBD1. Germline V gives CDR1 SGHAT, CDR2 FQNNGV. V dropped 4 bases and J dropped 11; count of bases not matched to a gene: 6. This CDR3 region has 13 residues. CDR3: CASSWGTGGIYTF. The CDR3 DNA reads TGTGCCAGCAGCTGGGGGACAGGGGGTATATACACCTTC.

The chain recombines TRBV7-8 with TRBJ1-6; D call uncertain. The CDR3 totals 15 residues. Germline CDR1 reads SGHVS; CDR2 reads FQNEAQ. Trimming pared 0 bases from V and 7 bases from J, leaving 10 bases between. CDR3 coding DNA: TGTGCCAGCAGCTTAGCTGGGCCTAGCAATTCACCCCTCCACTTT. It specifies CASSLAGPSNSPLHF.

The V and J genes are TRBV30 and TRBJ2-3, with a weak D call TRBD1 (6 bases). This CDR3 region has 13 residues. CDR1 and CDR2 from the germline V gene are GTSNPN and SVGIG (reference sequence). V lost 2 bases and J lost 6, with 12 bases in between. The CDR3 DNA follows: TGTGCCTGGAGTCGGAACAGGGCCGATACGCAGTATTTT. As protein: CAWSRNRADTQYF.

The CDR3 loop is CASSIAGGWTEAFF. The CDR3 DNA sequence: TGTGCCAGTAGTATCGCAGGGGGGTGGACTGAAGCTTTCTTT. The J gene is TRBJ1-1, the V gene TRBV19; 7 positions agree with TRBD1. This CDR3 has 14 amino acids. The V gene end was trimmed by 3 bases and the J gene end by 5 bases; junction bases not matched to a gene: 6. The V gene's germline CDR1 is LNHDA and CDR2 SQIVND (reference sequence). The whole variable domain, remainder taken from reference TRBV19 and TRBJ1-1, is DGGITQSPKYLFRKEGQNVTLSCEQNLNHDAMYWYRQDPGQGLRLIYYSQIVNDFQKGDIAEGYSVSREKKESFPLTVTSAQKNPTAFYLCASSIAGGWTEAFFGQGTRLTVV.

The chain employs TRBV9 and TRBJ1-2; possible D gene TRBD1, 6 bases. The CDR3 runs to 14 residues. The germline gives CDR1 SGDLS, CDR2 YYNGEE. The V end lost 0 bases, the J end lost 6 bases, and 12 bases lay between the germline ends. The CDR3 DNA follows: TGTGCCAGCAGCGTAGATGGGGGCGGTGATGGCTACACCTTC. This encodes CASSVDGGGDGYTF. Using reference TRBV9 and TRBJ1-2 for the parts outside the CDR3, the full variable domain is DSGVTQTPKHLITATGQRVTLRCSPRSGDLSVYWYQQSLDQGLQFLIQYYNGEERAKGNILERFSAQQFPDLHSELNLSSLELGDSALYFCASSVDGGGDGYTFGSGTRLTVV.

This chain joins TRBV7-9 and TRBJ1-3, with TRBD1 as a possible D gene (6 bases). The germline gives CDR1 SEHNR, CDR2 FQNEAQ (reference sequence). With 2 bases removed from V and 0 bases from J, the gap between germline ends came to 8 bases. The CDR3 spans 15 residues. In nucleotides, the CDR3 is TGTGCCAGCAGCTTAAGGGGGGGCTCTGGAAACACCATATATTTT. This sequence encodes CASSLRGGSGNTIYF.

This clone is a singleton in its sample. The chain joins TRBV29-1 to TRBJ2-7; perhaps D is TRBD1 or TRBD2 (5 bases each). Trimming stripped 3 bases from V and 6 bases from J, with 18 bases between. Germline-derived CDR1 and CDR2 are SQVTM and ANQGSEA. CDR3 size: 14 residues. The CDR3 sequence: CSVEFKFVGGEQYF. CDR3 in DNA: TGCAGCGTTGAGTTTAAGTTCGTTGGGGGCGAGCAGTACTTC.

DNA of the CDR3: TGTGCCTGGCACCCGGGAGGGGCGGGGGGCTACACCTTC. This encodes CAWHPGGAGGYTF. V is TRBV30 and J is TRBJ1-2; D perhaps matches TRBD1 (5 bases). Trimming left V 5 bases short and J 8 bases short, with 18 bases between. CDR3 size: 13 residues. Germline lookup yields CDR1 GTSNPN and CDR2 SVGIG (reference sequence). The complete variable domain, with remaining parts taken from reference TRBV30 and TRBJ1-2, reads SQTIHQWPATLVQPVGSPLSLECTVEGTSNPNLYWYRQAAGRGLQLLFYSVGIGQISSEVPQNLSASRPQDRQFILSSKKLLLSDSGFYLCAWHPGGAGGYTFGSGTRLTVV.

This chain links TRBV7-2 with TRBJ2-4, with D perhaps matching TRBD2 (5 bases). This CDR3 has 16 amino acids. Trimming shortened V by 1 base and J by 1 base, and 11 bases separated the two germline ends. Germline V lookup: CDR1 SGHTA, CDR2 FQGNSA. CDR3 region: CASSLVGTGAKNIQYF. DNA for the CDR3: TGTGCCAGCAGCTTAGTGGGCACGGGGGCCAAAAACATTCAGTACTTC.

The CDR3 loop is CAWSEGGPYGYTF. Written as DNA, the CDR3 is TGTGCCTGGAGTGAGGGAGGTCCGTATGGCTACACCTTC. The V and J genes are TRBV30 and TRBJ1-2, with D unclear. Trimming shortened V by 1 base and J by 5 bases, and 11 bases separated the two germline ends. The germline CDR1 and CDR2 sequences are GTSNPN and SVGIG (reference sequence). This CDR3 comprises 13 residues.

The J gene is TRBJ1-4, the V gene TRBV5-4, with D unclear. With 5 bases removed from V and 3 bases from J, the gap between germline ends came to 11 bases. The CDR3 sequence is 14 residues long. CDR1 is SGHNT and CDR2 is YYREEE in the germline V gene (reference sequence). CDR3 sequence reads: CASRADRANEKLFF. Here the CDR3 DNA reads TGTGCCAGCAGGGCAGATAGGGCTAATGAAAAACTGTTTTTT.

The rearrangement joins TRBV5-4 to TRBJ2-3, with 11 nucleotides matching TRBD2. Germline V CDR1 and CDR2: SGHNT, YYREEE (reference sequence). There are 16 residues in the CDR3. V gave up 4 bases and J gave up 4 bases; unmatched junction bases: 8. This chain's CDR3 is CASSRSPGLAADTQYF. CDR3 nucleotides: TGTGCCAGCAGCCGATCTCCGGGACTAGCGGCAGATACGCAGTATTTT.

This rearrangement joins TRBV6-4 to TRBJ1-2; TRBD1 matches 9 bases. Germline trimming cut 2 bases from V and 5 bases from J; bases unmatched to any gene: 6. This CDR3 has 15 residues. Germline-derived CDR1 and CDR2 are MRHNA and SNTAGT. The CDR3 bases are TGTGCCAGCAGTGACCGCGGGACAGGGTTTTATGGCTACACCTTC. As protein: CASSDRGTGFYGYTF.

This sequence joins TRBV6-5 and TRBJ2-7; TRBD1 aligns across 10 bases. The CDR3 extends over 13 amino acids. Germline-derived CDR1 and CDR2 are MNHEY and SVGAGI. Trimming at V came to 8 bases and at J to 3 bases, leaving 4 bases not matched to a gene. The CDR3 here is CASGRDRGYEQYF. CDR3 DNA sequence: TGTGCCAGCGGACGGGACAGGGGCTACGAGCAGTACTTC.

This clone was found once. The chain recombines TRBV5-1 with TRBJ2-6; TRBD2 agrees at 11 bases. CDR3 size: 17 residues. V gave up 2 bases and J gave up 3 bases; unmatched junction bases: 4. Germline V gene data show CDR1 as SGHRS and CDR2 as YFSETQ. The CDR3 loop is CASSLLAGDGGANVLTF. In DNA form, the CDR3 reads TGCGCCAGCAGCTTACTAGCGGGGGATGGTGGGGCCAACGTCCTGACTTTC. Based on the CDR3 plus reference TRBV5-1 and TRBJ2-6, the full variable domain is KAGVTQTPRYLIKTRGQQVTLSCSPISGHRSVSWYQQTPGQGLQFLFEYFSETQRNKGNFPGRFSGRQFSNSRSEMNVSTLELGDSALYLCASSLLAGDGGANVLTFGAGSRLTVL.